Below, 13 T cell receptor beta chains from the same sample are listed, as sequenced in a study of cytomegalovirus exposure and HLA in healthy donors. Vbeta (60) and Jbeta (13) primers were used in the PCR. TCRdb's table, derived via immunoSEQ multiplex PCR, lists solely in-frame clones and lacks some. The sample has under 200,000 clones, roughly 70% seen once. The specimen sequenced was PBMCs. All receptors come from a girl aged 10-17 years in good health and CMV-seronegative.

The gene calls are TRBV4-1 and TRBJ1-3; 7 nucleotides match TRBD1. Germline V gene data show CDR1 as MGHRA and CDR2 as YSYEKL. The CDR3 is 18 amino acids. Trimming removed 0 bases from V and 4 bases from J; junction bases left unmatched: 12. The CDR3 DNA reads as TGCGCCAGCAGCCAAGATCGGGAGGGGGCTAATCGGGGAAACACCATATATTTT. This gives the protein CASSQDREGANRGNTIYF.

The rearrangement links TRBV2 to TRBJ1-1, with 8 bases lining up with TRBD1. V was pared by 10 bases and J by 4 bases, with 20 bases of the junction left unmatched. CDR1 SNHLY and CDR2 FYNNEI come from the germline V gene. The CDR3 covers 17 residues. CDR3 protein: CANKPPGTGGWGTEAFF. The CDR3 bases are TGTGCCAACAAACCCCCAGGGACAGGCGGGTGGGGCACTGAAGCTTTCTTT.

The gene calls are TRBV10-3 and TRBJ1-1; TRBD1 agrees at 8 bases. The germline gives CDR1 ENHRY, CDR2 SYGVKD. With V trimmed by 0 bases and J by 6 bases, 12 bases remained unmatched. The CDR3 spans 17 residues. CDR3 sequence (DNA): TGTGCCATCAGTGAGTCGTCTGGCAGGGGGCCTATGTCTGAAGCTTTCTTT. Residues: CAISESSGRGPMSEAFF.

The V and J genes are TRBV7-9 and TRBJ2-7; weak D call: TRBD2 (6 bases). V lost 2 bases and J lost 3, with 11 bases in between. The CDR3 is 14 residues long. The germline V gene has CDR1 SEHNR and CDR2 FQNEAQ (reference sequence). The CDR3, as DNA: TGTGCCAGCAGCTTAACGGGGGTAAACTACGAGCAGTACTTC. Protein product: CASSLTGVNYEQYF.

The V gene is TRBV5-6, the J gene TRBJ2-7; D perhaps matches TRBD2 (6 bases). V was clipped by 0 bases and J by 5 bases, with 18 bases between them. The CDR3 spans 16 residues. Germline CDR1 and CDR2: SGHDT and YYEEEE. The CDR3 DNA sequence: TGTGCCAGCAGCTTGGGGCGGGAACAGGTCCGCCACGAGCAGTACTTC. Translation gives CASSLGREQVRHEQYF.

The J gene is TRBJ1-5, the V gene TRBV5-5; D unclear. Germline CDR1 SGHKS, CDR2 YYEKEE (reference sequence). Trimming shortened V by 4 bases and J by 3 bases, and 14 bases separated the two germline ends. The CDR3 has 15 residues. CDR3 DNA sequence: TGTGCCAGCAGCCCCCGGGGTTCGGCCAATCAGCCCCAGCATTTT. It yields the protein CASSPRGSANQPQHF.

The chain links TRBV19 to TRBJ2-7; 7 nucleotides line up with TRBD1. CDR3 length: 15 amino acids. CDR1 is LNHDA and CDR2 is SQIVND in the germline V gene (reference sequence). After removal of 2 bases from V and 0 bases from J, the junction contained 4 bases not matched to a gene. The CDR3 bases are TGTGCCAGTAGTATAACAGGGGCCGACTCCTACGAGCAGTACTTC. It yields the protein CASSITGADSYEQYF.

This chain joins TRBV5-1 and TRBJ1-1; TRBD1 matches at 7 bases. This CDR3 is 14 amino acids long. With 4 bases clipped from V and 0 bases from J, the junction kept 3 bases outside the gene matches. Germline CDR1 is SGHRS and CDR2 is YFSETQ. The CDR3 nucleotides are TGCGCCAGCAGCAAGGGACAGATGAACACTGAAGCTTTCTTT. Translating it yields CASSKGQMNTEAFF.

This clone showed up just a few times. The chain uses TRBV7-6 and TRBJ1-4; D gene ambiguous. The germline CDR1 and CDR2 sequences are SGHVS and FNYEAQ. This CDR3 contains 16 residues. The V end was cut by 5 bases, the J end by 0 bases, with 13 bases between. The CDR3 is CASSQTGRATNEKLFF. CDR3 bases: TGTGCCAGCAGCCAAACCGGGCGGGCAACTAATGAAAAACTGTTTTTT.

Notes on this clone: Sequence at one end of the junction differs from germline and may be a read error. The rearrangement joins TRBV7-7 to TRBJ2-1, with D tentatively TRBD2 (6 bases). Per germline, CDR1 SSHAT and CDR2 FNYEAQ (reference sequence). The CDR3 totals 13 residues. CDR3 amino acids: CASTWGAYNEQFF. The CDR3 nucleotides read TGTGCTAGCACATGGGGGGCCTACAATGAGCAGTTCTTC.

CDR3 sequence (DNA): TGTGCCACCCGCCGGGGGGGGGCCGGGGAAAACATTCAGTACTTC. As protein: CATRRGGAGENIQYF. The chain recombines TRBV6-5 with TRBJ2-4, with 8 bases that match TRBD2. With 10 bases clipped from V and 5 bases from J, the junction kept 13 bases outside the gene matches. The CDR3 covers 15 residues. Germline values: CDR1 MNHEY, CDR2 SVGAGI.

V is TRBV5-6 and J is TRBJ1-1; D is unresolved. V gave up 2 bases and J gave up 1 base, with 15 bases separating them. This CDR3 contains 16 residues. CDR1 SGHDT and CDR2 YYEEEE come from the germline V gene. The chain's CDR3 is CASSFLRPGSNTEAFF. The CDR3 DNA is TGTGCCAGCAGCTTTCTTCGTCCGGGATCGAACACTGAAGCTTTCTTT.

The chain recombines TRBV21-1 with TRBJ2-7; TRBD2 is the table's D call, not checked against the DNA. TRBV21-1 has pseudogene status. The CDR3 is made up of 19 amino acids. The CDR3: CASSKVPQSLAGGPHEQYF. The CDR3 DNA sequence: TGTGCCAGCAGCAAAGTGCCCCAGTCCCTAGCGGGGGGGCCCCACGAGCAGTACTTC.